The 32 T cell receptor beta chains listed next were all sequenced from one sample in a study of T cell repertoires in cytomegalovirus infection. Each CDR3 protein is one row after TCRdb ran MiXCR on the reads. The sample holds 310,000 or so distinct CDR3 sequences, about a quarter seen once. Sequencing input: PBMCs. These receptors originate from a human donor in good health (CMV status not recorded). Some clones in this sample may be carry-over from other donors' samples.

The J gene is TRBJ2-1, the V gene TRBV6-5; weak D call: TRBD1 (6 bases). The germline V gene has CDR1 MNHEY and CDR2 SVGAGI. This CDR3 contains 15 residues. Trimming pared 2 bases from V and 3 bases from J, leaving 11 bases between. This chain's CDR3 is CASSYTSDSYNEQFF. The CDR3 DNA is TGTGCCAGCAGTTACACCTCGGACAGCTACAATGAGCAGTTCTTC.

This clonotype came up a few times. The chain recombines TRBV20-1 with TRBJ2-3, with 12 bases identical to TRBD2. With V trimmed by 2 bases and J by 3 bases, 0 bases remained unmatched. Germline values: CDR1 DFQATT, CDR2 SNEGSKA (reference sequence). The CDR3 is made up of 14 amino acids. For the CDR3, the DNA is TGCAGTGCTAGACTAGCGGGAGGGACAGATACGCAGTATTTT. Translation: CSARLAGGTDTQYF.

This clonotype was found a few times. The rearrangement uses TRBV28 and TRBJ1-6; D might be TRBD1 (6 bases). V lost 3 bases to trimming and J lost 1 base, with 16 bases between them. Germline CDR1 MDHEN, CDR2 SYDVKM. This CDR3 spans 18 amino acids. CDR3 sequence: CASSFPGELGSYNSPLHF. For the CDR3, the DNA is TGTGCCAGCAGTTTTCCAGGGGAGTTAGGGTCCTATAATTCACCCCTCCACTTT. The entire variable domain, with the rest obtained from reference TRBV28 and TRBJ1-6, is as follows: DVKVTQSSRYLVKRTGEKVFLECVQDMDHENMFWYRQDPGLGLRLIYFSYDVKMKEKGDIPEGYSVSREKKERFSLILESASTNQTSMYLCASSFPGELGSYNSPLHFGNGTRLTVT.

J is TRBJ1-2 and V is TRBV19; TRBD1 might be the D (5 bases). Germline CDR1 reads LNHDA; CDR2 reads SQIVND (reference sequence). The length of the CDR3 is 16 residues. The germline V and J ends were trimmed by 4 bases and 4 bases, with 19 bases remaining between them. CDR3 in DNA: TGTGCCAGTAGTACTCGCGACCCAGGGACCAGCTATGGCTACACCTTC. Translation: CASSTRDPGTSYGYTF.

This clonotype was seen at least ten times. The rearrangement uses TRBV7-3 and TRBJ2-2, with TRBD1 matching over 9 bases. Germline values: CDR1 SGHTA, CDR2 FQGTGA. CDR3 size: 14 residues. Trimming removed 3 bases from V and 6 bases from J; junction bases left unmatched: 2. The CDR3 region is CASSLDRGPGELFF. The CDR3 coding sequence is TGTGCCAGCAGCTTGGACAGGGGCCCCGGGGAGCTGTTTTTT. The full variable domain, with the rest looked up from reference TRBV7-3 and TRBJ2-2, is GAGVSQTPSNKVTEKGKYVELRCDPISGHTALYWYRQSLGQGPEFLIYFQGTGAADDSGLPNDRFFAVRPEGSVSTLKIQRTERGDSAVYLCASSLDRGPGELFFGEGSRLTVL.

The V gene is TRBV2, the J gene TRBJ2-5, with D possibly TRBD1 on 6 matching bases. From germline, CDR1 is SNHLY and CDR2 FYNNEI. The CDR3 has 14 amino acids. The V end was cut by 2 bases, the J end by 2 bases, with 9 bases between. For the CDR3, the DNA is TGTGCCAGCAGTGAATTGACAGGACAAGAGACCCAGTACTTC. Translating gives CASSELTGQETQYF.

This clonotype was found many times. V and J are TRBV25-1 and TRBJ2-1, with a weak D call TRBD2 (5 bases). Germline CDR1 is MGHDK and CDR2 is SYGVNS. The CDR3 is made up of 13 amino acids. Trimming pared 3 bases from V and 8 bases from J, leaving 11 bases between. CDR3 region: CASSEWGSDEQFF. CDR3 bases: TGTGCCAGCAGTGAGTGGGGTAGCGATGAGCAGTTCTTC.

The rearrangement joins TRBV29-1 to TRBJ2-7, with D perhaps TRBD2 (5 bases). The V gene's germline CDR1 is SQVTM and CDR2 ANQGSEA. The CDR3 runs 12 residues. Trimming took 4 bases from V and 0 from J, leaving 7 bases between them. DNA for the CDR3: TGCAGCGTTGGAGGACTCTCCTACGAGCAGTACTTC. Translation: CSVGGLSYEQYF.

J is TRBJ1-2 and V is TRBV29-1, with 12 bases lining up with TRBD1. The CDR3 consists of 13 residues. Germline CDR1 reads SQVTM; CDR2 reads ANQGSEA. V gave up 7 bases and J gave up 3 bases; unmatched junction bases: 3. CDR3 in DNA: TGCAGCGCCGGGACAGGGGGCTACTATGGCTACACCTTC. This encodes CSAGTGGYYGYTF.

This clonotype showed up many times. The genes are TRBV7-2 and TRBJ1-5; unclear D gene. This CDR3 contains 17 residues. Germline V lookup: CDR1 SGHTA, CDR2 FQGNSA. Trimming left V 2 bases short and J 0 bases short, with 14 bases between. CDR3 DNA: TGTGCCAGCAGCTTACGCTGGGCAGCAGATAGCAATCAGCCCCAGCATTTT. Encoded protein: CASSLRWAADSNQPQHF.

V is TRBV19 and J is TRBJ1-2, with 9 bases that match TRBD1. The V gene end was trimmed by 5 bases and the J gene end by 1 base; junction bases not matched to a gene: 8. CDR3 size: 16 residues. Per germline, CDR1 LNHDA and CDR2 SQIVND (reference sequence). As DNA, the CDR3 is TGTGCCAGTAGTCCCGCCGGGACAGGGATTAACTATGGCTACACCTTC. Its translation is CASSPAGTGINYGYTF.

A few counts support this clonotype. CDR3 nucleotides: TGTGCCAGCAGTGAGCGGCTAGCAGATCTAGCCAAAAACATTCAGTACTTC. Translating it yields CASSERLADLAKNIQYF. V and J are TRBV2 and TRBJ2-4; the D gene is possibly TRBD2 (5 bases). Trimming removed 3 bases from V and 0 bases from J, with 15 bases in between. The CDR3 runs to 17 residues. Looked up from germline, CDR1 is SNHLY and CDR2 is FYNNEI.

This rearrangement joins TRBV7-2 to TRBJ2-7; no clear D gene. The ends were cut back, 5 bases at V and 0 bases at J, with 11 bases in the middle. Germline CDR1 reads SGHTA; CDR2 reads FQGNSA. The CDR3 is made up of 14 amino acids. In DNA form, the CDR3 reads TGTGCCAGCAGCCGGGCCCTCAGCTCCTACGAGCAGTACTTC. Translation gives CASSRALSSYEQYF. The full variable domain, its missing parts supplied by reference TRBV7-2 and TRBJ2-7, is GAGVSQSPSNKVTEKGKDVELRCDPISGHTALYWYRQSLGQGLEFLIYFQGNSAPDKSGLPSDRFSAERTGGSVSTLTIQRTQQEDSAVYLCASSRALSSYEQYFGPGTRLTVT.

The V and J genes are TRBV7-9 and TRBJ2-3; the D gene is possibly TRBD2 (5 bases). The germline CDR1 and CDR2 sequences are SEHNR and FQNEAQ (reference sequence). CDR3 length equals 17 residues. V gave up 1 base and J gave up 0 bases, with 14 bases separating them. The CDR3 region is CASSLGSGLTSTDTQYF. As DNA, the CDR3 is TGTGCCAGCAGCTTAGGGTCCGGACTCACTAGCACAGATACGCAGTATTTT.

This clonotype was seen more than once but under ten times. The V call is TRBV5-6, the J call TRBJ2-4; tentatively, D is TRBD1 (6 bases). Germline CDR1 reads SGHDT; CDR2 reads YYEEEE. The CDR3 totals 17 residues. V was clipped by 2 bases and J by 0 bases, with 15 bases between them. CDR3: CASSFRTGILAKNIQYF. The CDR3 DNA is TGTGCCAGCAGCTTTCGAACAGGGATACTAGCCAAAAACATTCAGTACTTC.

This clonotype was seen ten or more times. The chain carries TRBV7-2 and TRBJ1-6; D is perhaps TRBD1 (5 bases). Germline assignment: CDR1 SGHTA and CDR2 FQGNSA. Trimming pared 5 bases from V and 10 bases from J, leaving 18 bases between. This CDR3 comprises 15 residues. The CDR3 reads CASSKQVALPSPLHF. Here the CDR3 DNA reads TGTGCCAGCAGCAAACAGGTGGCCCTTCCCTCACCCCTCCACTTT.

This clonotype was observed many times. V and J are TRBV7-8 and TRBJ1-1; no clear D gene. This CDR3 is built from 13 residues. The ends were cut back, 1 base at V and 1 base at J, with 4 bases in the middle. Germline V gene lookup returns CDR1 SGHVS and CDR2 FQNEAQ. CDR3 sequence reads: CASSLEQNTEAFF. The CDR3 DNA is TGTGCCAGCAGCTTAGAGCAGAACACTGAAGCTTTCTTT.

This clonotype was seen a handful of times. The chain employs TRBV20-1 and TRBJ2-5; TRBD2 agrees at 7 bases. This CDR3 spans 13 amino acids. After removal of 5 bases from V and 2 bases from J, the junction contained 5 bases not matched to a gene. Germline CDR1 reads DFQATT; CDR2 reads SNEGSKA (reference sequence). The CDR3 nucleotides are TGCAGTGCTCCTCCTAGCGGACAAGAGACCCAGTACTTC. This encodes CSAPPSGQETQYF.

The gene calls are TRBV28 and TRBJ1-5, with D perhaps matching TRBD1 (6 bases). This CDR3 is 15 amino acids long. V lost 4 bases, J lost 5 bases, and 15 bases lay in between. CDR1 is MDHEN, CDR2 SYDVKM, per germline. The CDR3 nucleotides read TGTGCCAGCAGTTCCTACAGGGAAGGGTATCAGCCCCAGCATTTT. Residues: CASSSYREGYQPQHF.

V and J are TRBV4-1 and TRBJ2-7; D gene unclear. This CDR3 has 13 residues. From germline, CDR1 is MGHRA and CDR2 YSYEKL. V lost 0 bases and J lost 4, with 7 bases in between. The CDR3 DNA reads as TGCGCCAGCAGCCAAGATGTTGGGTACGAGCAGTACTTC. It codes for CASSQDVGYEQYF.

The rearrangement uses TRBV7-6 and TRBJ2-1; D is undetermined. The CDR3 is 10 amino acids. Germline V lookup: CDR1 SGHVS, CDR2 FNYEAQ. Trimming took 8 bases from V and 14 from J, leaving 13 bases between them. CDR3 sequence reads: CASGNSEKFF. The CDR3, as DNA: TGTGCCAGCGGGAACTCGGAGAAGTTCTTC.

The CDR3 nucleotides are TGCAGTGCTAAAGTCCGGCCCGGTAACACTGAAGCTTTCTTT. Protein product: CSAKVRPGNTEAFF. The chain carries TRBV20-1 and TRBJ1-1; D uncertain. This CDR3 is 14 amino acids long. Germline V gene sequence: CDR1 DFQATT, CDR2 SNEGSKA (reference sequence). Trimming cost V 4 bases and J 2 bases, with 14 bases left between them.

The chain links TRBV28 to TRBJ1-2; D is ambiguous. The V and J ends lost 4 bases and 0 bases respectively, with 18 bases between them. The CDR3 has 17 residues. CDR1 is MDHEN and CDR2 is SYDVKM in the germline V gene. CDR3 sequence reads: CASSSPGGRPSNYGYTF. The CDR3, as DNA: TGTGCCAGCAGTTCCCCGGGTGGGAGACCCTCTAACTATGGCTACACCTTC.

The J gene is TRBJ2-5, the V gene TRBV7-2, with 7 positions matching TRBD2. The CDR3 runs 16 residues. Unmatched junction bases numbered 14, after V lost 5 bases and J lost 5 bases. Germline V lookup: CDR1 SGHTA, CDR2 FQGNSA. CDR3 nucleotides: TGTGCCAGCAGCCAAGAGGTACTAGCGCGAGAGGAGACCCAGTACTTC. This gives the protein CASSQEVLAREETQYF.

The chain links TRBV5-6 to TRBJ2-7, with a weak D call TRBD2 (6 bases). This CDR3 is built from 13 residues. V was trimmed by 6 bases and J by 5 bases, leaving 15 bases between them. Germline V lookup: CDR1 SGHDT, CDR2 YYEEEE. CDR3 nucleotide sequence: TGTGCCAGCATGCACCTCACTAGCAACGAGCAGTACTTC. It translates to CASMHLTSNEQYF. The full variable domain, rest sourced from reference TRBV5-6 and TRBJ2-7, is DAGVTQSPTHLIKTRGQQVTLRCSPKSGHDTVSWYQQALGQGPQFIFQYYEEEERQRGNFPDRFSGHQFPNYSSELNVNALLLGDSALYLCASMHLTSNEQYFGPGTRLTVT.

This clonotype was observed a handful of times. The chain joins TRBV7-6 to TRBJ1-1; TRBD1 aligns across 7 bases. CDR1 is SGHVS, CDR2 FNYEAQ, per germline. V lost 2 bases and J lost 0; bases outside the gene matches: 3. CDR3 length equals 15 residues. The chain's CDR3 is CASSLSGQLNTEAFF. CDR3 in DNA: TGTGCCAGCAGCTTATCGGGACAGCTGAACACTGAAGCTTTCTTT.

The rearrangement uses TRBV6-8 and TRBJ2-1, with D unresolved. Trimming removed 5 bases from V and 4 bases from J, with 15 bases in between. CDR3 size: 15 residues. CDR1 and CDR2 from the germline V gene are MNHGY and SAAAGT. The CDR3 region is CASSKGTLGYNEQFF. Written as DNA, the CDR3 is TGTGCCAGCAGTAAAGGTACCCTGGGTTACAATGAGCAGTTCTTC.

This clonotype was seen at least ten times. Compared with germline, one end of the junction differs, possibly owing to a read error. The rearrangement links TRBV7-2 to TRBJ2-1; a weak D match, TRBD1 (6 bases). There are 18 residues in the CDR3. CDR1 and CDR2 (germline): SGHTA, FQGNSA. DNA of the CDR3: TGTGCCAGCAGCTTAGCGACGGGCGGACAGAGCTCCTACAATGAGCAGCTCTTC. Translating it yields CASSLATGGQSSYNEQLF.

The chain joins TRBV11-2 to TRBJ2-3; D is possibly TRBD1 or TRBD2 (6 bases each). The V end lost 4 bases, the J end lost 2 bases, and 19 bases lay between the germline ends. The CDR3 is 17 amino acids. Germline V lookup: CDR1 SGHAT, CDR2 FQNNGV. For the CDR3, the DNA is TGTGCCAGCAGCTCGATAAAGGGGGGCCCCCCCACAGATACGCAGTATTTT. As protein: CASSSIKGGPPTDTQYF.

The sample holds a few counts of this clonotype. The rearrangement joins TRBV7-2 to TRBJ2-2, with 7 bases that match TRBD1. With V trimmed by 3 bases and J by 2 bases, 3 bases remained unmatched. The length of the CDR3 is 15 residues. Germline loops: CDR1 SGHTA, CDR2 FQGNSA. The CDR3 here is CASSFDRANTGELFF. The DNA of the CDR3 is TGTGCCAGCAGCTTCGACAGGGCAAACACCGGGGAGCTGTTTTTT.

The chain employs TRBV28 and TRBJ2-3; 9 bases fit TRBD2. The CDR3 runs to 16 residues. V trimming: 7 bases; J trimming: 0 bases; junction bases outside the gene matches: 8. Germline V CDR1 and CDR2: MDHEN, SYDVKM. CDR3 loop: CASTELAGRSTDTQYF. CDR3 sequence (DNA): TGTGCCAGCACCGAACTAGCGGGCAGAAGCACAGATACGCAGTATTTT.

This chain connects TRBV30 to TRBJ1-5, with a tentative D call TRBD1 (5 bases). The CDR3 consists of 15 residues. The V end lost 0 bases, the J end lost 3 bases, and 12 bases lay between the germline ends. CDR1 is GTSNPN, CDR2 SVGIG, per germline (reference sequence). CDR3 protein: CAWSVRTRINQPQHF. The CDR3 DNA follows: TGTGCCTGGAGTGTAAGGACACGGATCAATCAGCCCCAGCATTTT.